This T cell receptor (beta chain) was observed in a study of blood T cell repertoires in COVID-19. Ages ranged from roughly 18 to 100 years, with residence in approximately 23 US areas. Here immunoSEQ multiplex PCR was the method, and the copy in TCRdb shows in-frame clones only, minus some. The repertoire holds a few hundred thousand clones, under 90% seen once, with approximately 1.5% in the top ten. The CDR3 has 18 residues. The germline gives CDR1 MGHRA, CDR2 YSYEKL. Losses at the gene ends were 0 bases for V and 6 bases for J; bases not matched to a gene: 14. The chain recombines TRBV4-1 with TRBJ2-5; 9 nucleotides agree with TRBD1. Material for sequencing was PBMCs or T cells enriched from blood (not recorded which). This sequence was found in a woman in her thirties who had recovered from COVID-19. CDR3: CASSQDTPGTGLRKTQYF. CDR3 nucleotide sequence: TGCGCCAGCAGCCAAGACACTCCCGGGACAGGGCTGAGGAAGACCCAGTACTTC.